The 16 T cell receptor beta chains given below trace back to one sample, sequenced in a study of graft-versus-host responses after intestinal transplantation. No antigens are known for them. TCRdb's copy holds only in-frame clones and misses some; the assay was immunoSEQ multiplex PCR. The table shows 95,000 to 110,000 clones, with about 90% occurring only once. The sample here was unstimulated CD4+ T cells sorted from spleen or lymph node cells, taken before intestinal transplant. Receptors originate from a human donor who received an intestinal transplant.

The V and J genes are TRBV6-5 and TRBJ2-5; TRBD2 matches at 9 bases. Germline assignment: CDR1 MNHEY and CDR2 SVGAGI. After removal of 6 bases from V and 1 base from J, the junction contained 3 bases not matched to a gene. This CDR3 contains 14 residues. The CDR3 sequence is CASSPGLAQETQYF. Written as DNA, the CDR3 is TGTGCCAGCAGCCCGGGACTAGCCCAAGAGACCCAGTACTTC.

This chain connects TRBV29-1 to TRBJ1-1, with D possibly TRBD1 on 5 matching bases. Trimming left V 3 bases short and J 3 bases short, with 14 bases between. Germline CDR1 is SQVTM and CDR2 is ANQGSEA. This CDR3 has 14 residues. The CDR3 nucleotides are TGCAGCGTTGACTGGGGGGACGGGGACACTGAAGCTTTCTTT. This encodes CSVDWGDGDTEAFF.

This clone was observed once. This sequence joins TRBV28 and TRBJ1-4, with a possible D match to TRBD1 (5 bases). With 3 bases removed from V and 10 bases from J, the gap between germline ends came to 15 bases. The CDR3 has 14 residues. Germline V gene sequence: CDR1 MDHEN, CDR2 SYDVKM. For the CDR3, the DNA is TGTGCCAGCAGTTTTAGGGTAGGGGAGCGAAAACTGTTTTTT. Protein: CASSFRVGERKLFF.

The CDR3 reads CASSLSRVSNTEAFF. As DNA, the CDR3 is TGTGCCAGCAGCTTAAGCCGGGTGTCGAACACTGAAGCTTTCTTT. The chain is built from TRBV7-3 and TRBJ1-1; no clear D gene. The CDR3 is made up of 15 amino acids. Germline loops: CDR1 SGHTA, CDR2 FQGTGA. The V end was cut by 1 base, the J end by 1 base, with 10 bases between.

This chain links TRBV5-4 with TRBJ2-4; 7 bases agree with TRBD2. The CDR3 has 13 residues. Germline V gene data show CDR1 as SGHNT and CDR2 as YYREEE (reference sequence). V lost 4 bases to trimming and J lost 8 bases; unmatched junction nucleotides: 6. CDR3 protein: CASSQTSTDIQYF. The CDR3 DNA reads as TGTGCCAGCAGCCAGACTAGCACGGACATTCAGTACTTC.

The CDR3 DNA reads TGTGCTAGTGGTTTGGTTAACCTCAGGGGAAGCGGGGAGCTGTTTTTT. Its translation: CASGLVNLRGSGELFF. V is TRBV12-5 and J is TRBJ2-2; a weak D match, TRBD1 (6 bases). Trimming stripped 0 bases from V and 7 bases from J, with 15 bases between. CDR1 and CDR2 from the germline V gene are LGHNT and FRNRAP. CDR3 length equals 16 residues.

This chain connects TRBV5-4 to TRBJ1-6, with D unresolved. Trimming removed 3 bases from V and 12 bases from J, with 10 bases in between. The CDR3 spans 12 residues. Per germline, CDR1 SGHNT and CDR2 YYREEE (reference sequence). CDR3 protein: CASSSGVQPLHF. The CDR3 DNA is TGTGCCAGCAGCTCTGGGGTTCAACCCCTCCACTTT.

V is TRBV28 and J is TRBJ1-5, with D hard to call. Trimming removed 5 bases at V and 11 bases at J, with 13 bases between. The CDR3 consists of 12 residues. Germline lookup yields CDR1 MDHEN and CDR2 SYDVKM. In nucleotides, the CDR3 is TGTGCCAGCAGTCCCCCAGGCCGCGCCCAGCATTTT. Residues: CASSPPGRAQHF.

V and J are TRBV30 and TRBJ2-1; 9 positions match TRBD1. V shed 3 bases, J shed 8 bases, and the junction held 5 bases outside the gene matches. The CDR3 length is 13 residues. Germline V gene sequence: CDR1 GTSNPN, CDR2 SVGIG (reference sequence). The CDR3 DNA follows: TGTGCCTGGAGCGGACAGGGGAGGGATGAGCAGTTCTTC. As protein: CAWSGQGRDEQFF.

This rearrangement joins TRBV5-1 to TRBJ2-5; 8 bases map to TRBD1. The CDR3 runs 14 residues. Losses at the gene ends were 3 bases for V and 5 bases for J; bases not matched to a gene: 6. Germline lookup yields CDR1 SGHRS and CDR2 YFSETQ. Here the CDR3 reads CASSYWTGWETQYF. CDR3 sequence (DNA): TGCGCCAGCAGCTATTGGACAGGGTGGGAGACCCAGTACTTC.

The chain combines TRBV4-1 with TRBJ2-3; 9 bases fit TRBD2. Trimming at V came to 2 bases and at J to 0 bases, leaving 9 bases not matched to a gene. In germline, CDR1 is MGHRA, CDR2 YSYEKL. The CDR3 length is 18 residues. The CDR3 DNA reads as TGCGCCAGCAGCCAAAGCCTAGCGGGGTTTTCTAGCACAGATACGCAGTATTTT. Translated: CASSQSLAGFSSTDTQYF.

The V gene is TRBV5-1, the J gene TRBJ1-6; TRBD1 aligns across 7 bases. CDR1 SGHRS and CDR2 YFSETQ come from the germline V gene. J lost 8 bases, V lost 2 bases, and 7 bases had no gene match. The CDR3 is 15 residues long. The CDR3 sequence: CASSLQGPWDSPLHF. CDR3 DNA sequence: TGCGCCAGCAGCTTACAGGGGCCCTGGGATTCACCCCTCCACTTT.

The J gene is TRBJ2-1, the V gene TRBV6-5; a weak D match, TRBD1 (6 bases). The CDR3 has 14 residues. Germline V gene data show CDR1 as MNHEY and CDR2 as SVGAGI. The ends were cut back, 8 bases at V and 2 bases at J, with 13 bases in the middle. The CDR3: CASRTQGPYNEQFF. As DNA, the CDR3 is TGTGCCAGCCGAACACAGGGCCCCTACAATGAGCAGTTCTTC.

The rearrangement links TRBV9 to TRBJ2-1, with TRBD2 identical over 7 bases. CDR3 length: 15 amino acids. Trimming cost V 0 bases and J 8 bases; bases outside gene matches: 8. The germline CDR1 and CDR2 sequences are SGDLS and YYNGEE. The chain's CDR3 is CASSVGMGGRDEQFF. CDR3 DNA: TGTGCCAGCAGCGTAGGAATGGGAGGGCGGGATGAGCAGTTCTTC.

The gene calls are TRBV6-1 and TRBJ2-3, with D perhaps matching TRBD1 (6 bases). V lost 1 base and J 12 bases, leaving 14 bases between the germline ends. From germline, CDR1 is MNHNS and CDR2 SASEGT. CDR3 length: 13 amino acids. The CDR3 nucleotides read TGTGCCAGCAGTGAAGGATGGGGGCGGGCTCAGTATTTT. This codes for CASSEGWGRAQYF.

The CDR3 DNA follows: TGTGCCAGCAGCGTAGCTCCCTCAACAGGGGCAGATACGCAGTATTTT. Amino acid sequence: CASSVAPSTGADTQYF. The chain employs TRBV9 and TRBJ2-3, with 7 bases lining up with TRBD1. The germline CDR1 and CDR2 sequences are SGDLS and YYNGEE. V lost 0 bases and J lost 4; bases outside the gene matches: 8. The CDR3 runs to 16 residues.